This entry describes one TCR beta chain. The CDR3 contains 16 residues. The germline V gene encodes CDR1 WNHNN and CDR2 SYGVQD (reference sequence). Germline trimming cut 3 bases from V and 4 bases from J; bases unmatched to any gene: 8. This specimen comes from a study of cytomegalovirus exposure and HLA in healthy donors. In the PCR, 60 Vbeta and 13 Jbeta primers were used. The repertoire was sequenced with immunoSEQ multiplex PCR; TCRdb's copy has only in-frame clones and lacks some. This repertoire shows approximately 150,000 clones, about 68% found once; its top ten account for less than 3%. The receptor comes from a female donor in good health and CMV-seronegative. The sample was PBMCs. The chain recombines TRBV10-1 with TRBJ2-1, with 8 bases aligning to TRBD2. CDR3 residues: CASSDGRGALYNEQFF. The CDR3 DNA reads as TGCGCCAGCAGTGACGGGCGGGGGGCCCTATACAATGAGCAGTTCTTC.